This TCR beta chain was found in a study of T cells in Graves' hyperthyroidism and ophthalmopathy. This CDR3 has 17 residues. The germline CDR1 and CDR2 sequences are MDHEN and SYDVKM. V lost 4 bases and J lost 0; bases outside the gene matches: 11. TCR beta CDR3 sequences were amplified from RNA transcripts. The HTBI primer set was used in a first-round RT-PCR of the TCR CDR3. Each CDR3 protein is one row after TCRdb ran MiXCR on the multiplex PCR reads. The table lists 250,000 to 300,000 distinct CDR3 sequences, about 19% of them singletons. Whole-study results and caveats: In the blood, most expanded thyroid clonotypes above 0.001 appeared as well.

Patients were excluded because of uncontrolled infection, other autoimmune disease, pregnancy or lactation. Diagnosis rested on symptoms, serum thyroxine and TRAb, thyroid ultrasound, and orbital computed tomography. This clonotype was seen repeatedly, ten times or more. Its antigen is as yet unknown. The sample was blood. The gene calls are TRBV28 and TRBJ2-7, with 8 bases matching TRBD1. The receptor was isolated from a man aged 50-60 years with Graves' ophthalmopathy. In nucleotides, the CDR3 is TGTGCCAGCAGTTCTCATTCGACAGGGGCGAGCTCCTACGAGCAGTACTTC. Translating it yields CASSSHSTGASSYEQYF.